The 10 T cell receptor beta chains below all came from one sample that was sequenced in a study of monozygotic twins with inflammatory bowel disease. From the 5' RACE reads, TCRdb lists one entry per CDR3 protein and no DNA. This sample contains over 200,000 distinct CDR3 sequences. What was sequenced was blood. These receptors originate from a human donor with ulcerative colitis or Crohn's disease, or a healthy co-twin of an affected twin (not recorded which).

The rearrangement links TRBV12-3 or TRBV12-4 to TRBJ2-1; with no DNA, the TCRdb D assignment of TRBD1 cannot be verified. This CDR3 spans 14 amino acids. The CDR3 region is CASRQGAAWDEQFF.

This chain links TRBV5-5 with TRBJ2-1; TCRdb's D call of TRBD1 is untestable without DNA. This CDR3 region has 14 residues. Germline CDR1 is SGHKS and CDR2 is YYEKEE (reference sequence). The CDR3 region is CASSFGATGYEQFF.

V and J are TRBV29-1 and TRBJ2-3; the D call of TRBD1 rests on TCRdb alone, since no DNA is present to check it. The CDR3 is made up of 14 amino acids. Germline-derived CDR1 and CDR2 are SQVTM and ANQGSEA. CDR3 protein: CSVGGTGNTDTQYF.

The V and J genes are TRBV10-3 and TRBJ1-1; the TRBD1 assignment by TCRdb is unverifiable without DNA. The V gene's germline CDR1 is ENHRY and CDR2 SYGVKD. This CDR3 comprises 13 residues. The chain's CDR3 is CAISERQGIEAFF.

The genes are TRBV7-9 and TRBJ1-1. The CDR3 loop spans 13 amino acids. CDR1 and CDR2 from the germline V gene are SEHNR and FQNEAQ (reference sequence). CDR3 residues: CASIRGGDTEAFF.

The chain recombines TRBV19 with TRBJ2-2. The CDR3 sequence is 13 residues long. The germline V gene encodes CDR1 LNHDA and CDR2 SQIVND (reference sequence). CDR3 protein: CASTIPSTGELFF.

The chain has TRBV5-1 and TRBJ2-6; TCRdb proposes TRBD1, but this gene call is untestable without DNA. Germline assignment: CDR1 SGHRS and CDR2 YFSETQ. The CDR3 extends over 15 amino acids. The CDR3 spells CASMDGGSGANVLTF.

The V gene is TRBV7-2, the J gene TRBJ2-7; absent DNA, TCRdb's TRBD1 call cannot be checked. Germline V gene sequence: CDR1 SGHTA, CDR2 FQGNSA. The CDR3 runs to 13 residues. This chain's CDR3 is CASSVTTGTEQYF.

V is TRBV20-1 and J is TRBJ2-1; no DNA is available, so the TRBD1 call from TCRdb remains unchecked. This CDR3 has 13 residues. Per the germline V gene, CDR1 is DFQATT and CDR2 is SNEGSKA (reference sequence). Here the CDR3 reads CSARPPNNNEQFF.

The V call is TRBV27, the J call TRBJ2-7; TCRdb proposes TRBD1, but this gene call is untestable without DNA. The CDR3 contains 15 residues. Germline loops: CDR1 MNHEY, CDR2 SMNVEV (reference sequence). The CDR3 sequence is CASSSPTTGAYEQYF.